A selection of T cell receptor beta chains follows, all from one sample in a study of blood T cell repertoires in COVID-19. TCRdb keeps only in-frame clones here, not all; method: immunoSEQ multiplex PCR. The sample records 540,000 or so clones, about 89% being singletons. The specimen was peripheral blood. The receptors were gathered from a woman aged 45-60 years with COVID-19, enrolled during active disease. Each CDR3 is given with its conserved first and last residue. A D gene is named only where the DNA matches it firmly. The size entry is marked missing in some rows and otherwise reads once, few, many or a size class.

TRBV6-5,NA,TRBJ2-5,NA,CASSYAQGLQETQYF,TGTGCCAGCAGTTACGCGCAGGGGCTCCAAGAGACCCAGTACTTC
TRBV18,NA,TRBJ1-1,NA,CASSLDRNTEAFF,TGTGCCAGCTCACTCGACAGGAACACTGAAGCTTTCTTT
TRBV6-1,NA,TRBJ2-7,TRBD1,CASSELGGNYEQYF,TGTGCCAGCAGTGAATTAGGGGGCAACTACGAGCAGTACTTC
TRBV15,NA,TRBJ2-2,NA,CATSRDMSAGELFF,TGTGCCACCAGCAGAGATATGTCCGCCGGGGAGCTGTTTTTT
TRBV7-3,NA,TRBJ2-7,NA,CASSPAGRSYEQYF,TGTGCCAGCAGCCCAGCGGGTCGCTCCTACGAGCAGTACTTC
TRBV20-1,NA,TRBJ2-3,NA,CSALRVDTQYF,TGCAGTGCCCTGAGGGTGGATACGCAGTATTTT
TRBV7-2,NA,TRBJ2-3,TRBD2,CASSRAPSGGTDTQYF,TGTGCCAGCAGCCGCGCCCCTAGCGGGGGCACAGATACGCAGTATTTT
TRBV19,NA,TRBJ2-7,TRBD1,CASSVPGQGAGEQYF,TGTGCCAGTAGTGTTCCGGGACAGGGGGCTGGGGAGCAGTACTTC
TRBV7-8,NA,TRBJ1-4,NA,CASSLGRLNEKLFF,TGTGCCAGCAGCTTAGGGCGGTTGAATGAAAAACTGTTTTTT
TRBV6-5,NA,TRBJ1-1,NA,CASSYRGSNTEAFF,TGTGCCAGCAGTTACAGGGGATCGAACACTGAAGCTTTCTTT
TRBV19,NA,TRBJ1-2,NA,CASGLQRQVYGYTF,TGTGCCAGCGGGCTCCAGCGGCAAGTCTATGGCTACACCTTC
TRBV3-1/TRBV3-2,NA,TRBJ1-5,NA,CASSHRGGNQPQHF,TGTGCCAGCAGCCACCGGGGAGGCAATCAGCCCCAGCATTTT
TRBV3-1/TRBV3-2,NA,TRBJ2-7,TRBD1,CASSRTGTGPYEQYF,TGTGCCAGCAGCCGAACCGGGACAGGACCCTACGAGCAGTACTTC
TRBV21-1,once,TRBJ2-1,NA,CASSKALGSPLYNEQFF,TGTGCCAGCAGCAAAGCGCTCGGGTCTCCCCTTTACAATGAGCAGTTCTTC
TRBV5-8,NA,TRBJ1-6,NA,CASSRRGSSYNSPLHF,TGTGCCAGCAGCCGGCGAGGGAGCTCCTATAATTCACCCCTCCACTTT
TRBV4-1,few,TRBJ2-7,TRBD2,CASSQDFERGVSYEQYF,TGCGCCAGCAGCCAAGATTTCGAGCGGGGGGTCTCCTACGAGCAGTACTTC
TRBV4-1,NA,TRBJ2-1,NA,CASRPEGGTGNEQFF,TGCGCCAGCAGGCCTGAAGGGGGTACAGGTAATGAGCAGTTCTTC
TRBV11-2,once,TRBJ1-2,TRBD1,CASSPGRRGTYGYTF,TGTGCCAGCAGCCCAGGGCGCAGGGGGACCTATGGCTACACCTTC
TRBV7-9,NA,TRBJ2-2,NA,CASSLDRWTGELFF,TGTGCCAGCAGCTTAGATCGGTGGACCGGGGAGCTGTTTTTT
TRBV11-2,NA,TRBJ1-1,NA,CASSLGVRGSTEAFF,TGTGCCAGCAGCTTAGGCGTCAGGGGTAGCACTGAAGCTTTCTTT
TRBV6-5,NA,TRBJ1-1,NA,CASTPGGTEAFF,TGTGCCAGCACCCCCGGTGGCACTGAAGCTTTCTTT
TRBV7-9,NA,TRBJ2-3,NA,CASTPVSTDTQYF,TGTGCCAGCACTCCGGTCAGCACAGATACGCAGTATTTT
TRBV6-6,NA,TRBJ2-4,TRBD1,CASKVRTGGLDIQYF,TGTGCCAGCAAAGTTCGGACAGGGGGCCTGGACATTCAGTACTTC
TRBV9,NA,TRBJ2-2,NA,CASSVGGAGELFF,TGTGCCAGCAGCGTAGGCGGAGCCGGGGAGCTGTTTTTT
TRBV2,NA,TRBJ1-3,TRBD1,CASSEAPGGFAIYF,TGTGCCAGCAGTGAAGCGCCAGGGGGCTTCGCCATATATTTT
TRBV5-1,NA,TRBJ1-2,NA,CASSLQGDGIYGYTF,TGCGCCAGCAGCTTACAGGGAGACGGGATCTATGGCTACACCTTC
TRBV24-1,NA,TRBJ1-2,NA,CATSDPGYGYTF,TGTGCCACCAGTGACCCGGGGTATGGCTACACCTTC
TRBV12-3/TRBV12-4,NA,TRBJ2-2,TRBD1,CATGGWAGELFF,TGTGCCACAGGGGGCTGGGCCGGGGAGCTGTTTTTT
TRBV2,NA,TRBJ2-5,NA,CASSVEGRETQYF,TGTGCCAGCAGTGTGGAGGGTAGGGAGACCCAGTACTTC
TRBV4-1,NA,TRBJ1-2,NA,CASSQDQGTYGYTF,TGCGCCAGCAGCCAAGATCAGGGAACATATGGCTACACCTTC
TRBV21-1,NA,TRBJ2-2,NA,CASPTEEYVVGELFF,TGTGCCAGCCCAACTGAGGAGTATGTGGTCGGGGAGCTGTTTTTT
TRBV19,NA,TRBJ2-1,TRBD1,CASSILGTGRTYNEQFF,TGTGCCAGTAGTATATTGGGGACAGGGCGGACCTACAATGAGCAGTTCTTC
TRBV5-1,NA,TRBJ2-1,NA,CASSFWTVDNEQFF,TGCGCCAGCAGCTTTTGGACAGTCGACAATGAGCAGTTCTTC
TRBV7-3,NA,TRBJ1-2,TRBD1,CASRHGQGNGGYTF,TGTGCCAGCAGGCATGGACAGGGGAATGGTGGCTACACCTTC
TRBV20-1,once,TRBJ2-5,NA,CSASTRGTQYF,TGCAGTGCTAGCACTAGAGGGACCCAGTACTTC
TRBV6-4,NA,TRBJ2-2,NA,CASSEELNTGELFF,TGTGCCAGCAGTGAGGAACTAAACACCGGGGAGCTGTTTTTT
TRBV27,NA,TRBJ1-1,NA,CASQERGGNTEAFF,TGTGCCAGCCAAGAAAGGGGGGGGAACACTGAAGCTTTCTTT
TRBV19,NA,TRBJ2-2,NA,CASSIGTDKNTGELFF,TGTGCCAGTAGTATAGGGACAGACAAAAACACCGGGGAGCTGTTTTTT
TRBV19,NA,TRBJ2-2,TRBD2,CASSASGDNTGELFF,TGTGCCAGTAGTGCTAGCGGGGACAACACCGGGGAGCTGTTTTTT
TRBV7-9,NA,TRBJ1-6,TRBD1,CASSPAGTGDNSPLHF,TGTGCCAGCAGCCCAGCCGGGACAGGGGATAATTCACCCCTCCACTTT
TRBV11-1,NA,TRBJ1-1,NA,CASSLATTTVNTEAFF,TGTGCCAGCAGCTTAGCGACAACGACGGTGAACACTGAAGCTTTCTTT
TRBV30,NA,TRBJ1-1,NA,CAWSGSRGRTEAFF,TGTGCCTGGAGTGGGTCTCGAGGGCGGACTGAAGCTTTCTTT
TRBV5-3,NA,TRBJ1-1,TRBD1,CARSLALQGDEAFF,TGTGCCAGAAGCTTGGCCTTACAGGGGGATGAAGCTTTCTTT
TRBV6-5,NA,TRBJ1-2,NA,CASLMGGPGYGYTF,TGTGCCAGCCTCATGGGCGGTCCGGGGTATGGCTACACCTTC
TRBV3-1/TRBV3-2,NA,TRBJ1-5,NA,CASSPGAQHF,TGTGCCAGCAGCCCGGGAGCCCAGCATTTT
TRBV28,NA,TRBJ2-7,TRBD1,CASIPGQGANEQYF,TGTGCCAGCATCCCGGGACAGGGGGCAAACGAGCAGTACTTC
TRBV4-2,NA,TRBJ1-6,TRBD1,CASSSGTDNSPLHF,TGTGCCAGCAGCTCCGGGACAGATAATTCACCCCTCCACTTT
TRBV11-2,NA,TRBJ2-1,NA,CASSLDQGSYNEQFF,TGTGCCAGCAGCTTAGATCAGGGCTCCTACAATGAGCAGTTCTTC
TRBV7-6,NA,TRBJ2-2,TRBD1,CASSPDRGQGWTGELFF,TGTGCCAGCAGCCCAGATCGGGGACAGGGGTGGACCGGGGAGCTGTTTTTT
TRBV18,few,TRBJ1-1,NA,CASSPPNGAQGLNTEAFF,TGTGCCAGCTCACCCCCGAACGGAGCACAGGGACTGAACACTGAAGCTTTCTTT
TRBV5-5,NA,TRBJ1-1,NA,CASSPGEGRSTEAFF,TGTGCCAGCAGCCCGGGGGAGGGTCGCAGCACTGAAGCTTTCTTT
TRBV7-9,NA,TRBJ1-2,NA,CASSFVGGGGYTF,TGTGCCAGCAGCTTCGTGGGGGGTGGTGGCTACACCTTC
TRBV12-3/TRBV12-4,few,TRBJ1-2,NA,CASSLTEIYGYTF,TGTGCCAGCAGTTTAACGGAGATTTATGGCTACACCTTC